Shown below are 23 T cell receptor beta chains from a single sample sequenced in a study of T-cell reconstitution after alpha-beta-depleted transplantation in children. This sample's TCRbeta library carried unique molecular identifier barcodes. TCRdb re-called the PCR reads through MiXCR, storing one row per CDR3 protein. Of about 580,000 distinct CDR3 sequences listed, 23% were seen once; the top ten hold around an eighth. The source was PBMCs, mostly from graft donor cells, collected 360 days after TCRalphabeta/CD19-depleted stem cell transplant. All receptors come from a boy younger than two who had a stem cell transplant for acute myeloid leukemia, so the T cells may come from the graft donor.

There are a few counts of this clonotype. This chain joins TRBV6-1 and TRBJ2-1; perhaps TRBD2 as D (5 bases). The germline gives CDR1 MNHNS, CDR2 SASEGT. The CDR3 totals 16 residues. V was clipped by 5 bases and J by 0 bases, with 14 bases between them. CDR3 amino acids: CASSPPGTSSYNEQFF. CDR3 DNA sequence: TGTGCCAGCAGTCCACCAGGCACTAGCTCCTACAATGAGCAGTTCTTC.

The table lists this clonotype with a few counts. V gene TRBV7-2 combines with J gene TRBJ2-5; D is undetermined. CDR3 length equals 14 residues. The V and J ends lost 1 base and 5 bases respectively, with 11 bases between them. Per germline, CDR1 SGHTA and CDR2 FQGNSA. This CDR3 is CASSLGFDGETQYF. The CDR3 DNA reads as TGTGCCAGCAGCTTAGGTTTTGATGGGGAGACCCAGTACTTC.

This clonotype has more than one count but fewer than ten. The gene calls are TRBV12-3 or TRBV12-4 and TRBJ2-2; 8 positions match TRBD1. V shed 5 bases and J 2 bases; nucleotides not matched to a gene: 7. The CDR3 consists of 16 residues. CDR3 coding DNA: TGTGCCAGCAGTGCCCGACAGGGGTCTAACACCGGGGAGCTGTTTTTT. This gives the protein CASSARQGSNTGELFF.

This clonotype was observed a few times. The CDR3 coding sequence is TGTGCCAGCAGCCCCCGACTAGGCAATACGCAGTATTTT. Translated: CASSPRLGNTQYF. This chain uses TRBV7-2 with TRBJ2-3; TRBD2 is a possible D gene (6 bases). Per the germline V gene, CDR1 is SGHTA and CDR2 is FQGNSA. The V and J ends lost 5 bases and 7 bases respectively, with 13 bases between them. CDR3 length: 13 residues.

This clonotype was seen at least ten times. CDR3 region: CASSFGVETQYF. For the CDR3, the DNA is TGTGCCAGCAGCTTTGGTGTAGAGACCCAGTACTTC. V is TRBV7-9 and J is TRBJ2-5; D unclear. The CDR3 runs 12 residues. CDR1 and CDR2 from the germline V gene are SEHNR and FQNEAQ (reference sequence). The V and J ends lost 3 bases and 4 bases respectively, with 6 bases between them.

This clonotype was detected a few times. The chain is built from TRBV9 and TRBJ2-1; the D is unclear. The CDR3 consists of 13 residues. Germline CDR1 is SGDLS and CDR2 is YYNGEE. Trimming took 4 bases from V and 7 from J, leaving 12 bases between them. CDR3 loop: CASSPPLVNEQFF. Here the CDR3 DNA reads TGTGCCAGCAGCCCCCCGCTGGTAAATGAGCAGTTCTTC.

V and J are TRBV20-1 and TRBJ1-1, with TRBD1 as a possible D gene (5 bases). Germline V lookup: CDR1 DFQATT, CDR2 SNEGSKA (reference sequence). The CDR3 consists of 13 residues. Trimming pared 5 bases from V and 0 bases from J, leaving 10 bases between. DNA for the CDR3: TGCAGTGCTGGTCGGGGGATGAACACTGAAGCTTTCTTT. Residues: CSAGRGMNTEAFF.

V is TRBV12-3 or TRBV12-4 and J is TRBJ2-3; D is ambiguous. V was shortened by 4 bases and J by 6 bases, with 14 bases between the two germline ends. The CDR3 is 14 residues long. The CDR3 nucleotides read TGTGCCAGCAGTTCGTCACCCCGATATGATACGCAGTATTTT. Translation gives CASSSSPRYDTQYF.

In this sample, this clonotype turned up many times. The rearrangement joins TRBV29-1 to TRBJ1-2; TRBD1 is a possible D gene (6 bases). Germline V gene data show CDR1 as SQVTM and CDR2 as ANQGSEA. The CDR3 is 12 amino acids. Between the trimmed V and J ends, which lost 2 bases and 6 bases, there was a span of 10 bases. CDR3 bases: TGCAGCGTTGAAAGATCAGGGGATGGCTACACCTTC. Amino acid sequence: CSVERSGDGYTF.

This clonotype occurred a few times. The chain couples TRBV5-4 to TRBJ2-1, with 7 bases lining up with TRBD1. Germline CDR1 reads SGHNT; CDR2 reads YYREEE (reference sequence). Trimming at V came to 1 base and at J to 9 bases, leaving 7 bases not matched to a gene. The CDR3 has 14 residues. In DNA, the CDR3 is TGTGCCAGCAGCTTGATTGACAGGGAAGCTGAGCAGTTCTTC. It yields the protein CASSLIDREAEQFF.

The rearrangement uses TRBV6-2 or TRBV6-3 and TRBJ2-3; D gene ambiguous. The germline CDR1 and CDR2 sequences are MNHEY and SVGEGT. This CDR3 comprises 14 residues. Deletions cut 2 bases from V and 0 bases from J, with 6 bases between. The CDR3 spells CASSYGASTDTQYF. Written as DNA, the CDR3 is TGTGCCAGCAGTTACGGAGCTAGCACAGATACGCAGTATTTT.

This clonotype was picked up a small number of times. At one end the junction does not follow the germline gene, possibly because of a read error. The chain joins TRBV6-1 to TRBJ1-3; possibly TRBD1 for D (6 bases). The CDR3 is 15 residues long. Germline V gives CDR1 MNHNS, CDR2 SASEGT. The CDR3 loop reads CASKGGPYSGNTIYF. DNA for the CDR3: TGTGCGAGCAAGGGGGGCCCCTACTCTGGAAACACCATATATTTT.

This clonotype has a handful of counts. V is TRBV12-3 or TRBV12-4 and J is TRBJ2-1, with D tentatively TRBD2 (7 bases). V was trimmed by 6 bases and J by 6 bases, leaving 18 bases between them. The CDR3 runs 15 residues. The CDR3 is CASSVGGGVTNEQFF. CDR3 DNA: TGTGCCAGCAGCGTAGGGGGGGGGGTTACCAATGAGCAGTTCTTC.

This clonotype was observed a few times. The rearrangement links TRBV12-3 or TRBV12-4 to TRBJ2-3; 15 nucleotides match TRBD2. The CDR3 is 18 amino acids. J gave up 2 bases and V 6 bases, and 9 bases lay outside the gene matches. In DNA, the CDR3 is TGTGCCAGCAGATCACACGGACTAGCGGGGGGGAACACAGATACGCAGTATTTT. Its protein is CASRSHGLAGGNTDTQYF.

V and J are TRBV20-1 and TRBJ1-2; D is perhaps TRBD1 (5 bases). This CDR3 comprises 15 residues. CDR1 is DFQATT, CDR2 SNEGSKA, per germline (reference sequence). V lost 0 bases, J lost 8 bases, and 19 bases lay in between. CDR3 bases: TGCAGTGCTAGAGATATAGGGGAGTCCCAGAGAGGCTACACCTTC. Protein sequence: CSARDIGESQRGYTF.

The chain links TRBV24-1 to TRBJ2-5; D possibly corresponds to TRBD1 (5 bases). The V gene's germline CDR1 is KGHDR and CDR2 SFDVKD. V gave up 6 bases and J gave up 2 bases, with 12 bases separating them. The CDR3 runs to 14 residues. CDR3 in DNA: TGTGCCACCAGTCACCCCCAGGGACAAGAGACCCAGTACTTC. Its protein is CATSHPQGQETQYF.

The rearrangement links TRBV10-3 to TRBJ2-3, with D possibly being TRBD1 (7 bases). CDR3 length: 13 residues. V lost 4 bases to trimming and J lost 5 bases, with 10 bases between them. Germline V gives CDR1 ENHRY, CDR2 SYGVKD. In DNA, the CDR3 is TGTGCCATCAGTGGCAGGGGGGAAGATACGCAGTATTTT. It encodes CAISGRGEDTQYF.

This clonotype was detected only a few times. A much larger clone lies a single base off, so this may be a read error. The chain couples TRBV10-3 to TRBJ2-3; D gene uncertain. Trimming shortened V by 2 bases and J by 1 base, and 4 bases separated the two germline ends. Germline CDR1 ENHRY, CDR2 SYGVKD. The CDR3 is 13 amino acids. CDR3 nucleotide sequence: TGTGCCATCAGTGAGGGGGGCACAGATACGCAGTATTTT. It encodes CAISEGGTDTQYF.

As regards this clonotype: At one end the junction does not follow the germline gene, possibly because of a read error. The chain recombines TRBV19 with TRBJ2-7; no reliable D call. CDR3 length: 15 residues. Germline V gives CDR1 LNHDA, CDR2 SQIVND (reference sequence). CDR3 DNA: TGTGCCAGTAGTAGGTTCTGGGCCCAAGGATACGACCAGTACTTC. Translation: CASSRFWAQGYDQYF. The full variable domain, rest sourced from reference TRBV19 and TRBJ2-7, is DGGITQSPKYLFRKEGQNVTLSCEQNLNHDAMYWYRQDPGQGLRLIYYSQIVNDFQKGDIAEGYSVSREKKESFPLTVTSAQKNPTAFYLCASSRFWAQGYDQYFGPGTRLTVT.

The chain joins TRBV7-9 to TRBJ2-7, with TRBD1 matching over 8 bases. The CDR3 contains 16 residues. J lost 6 bases, V lost 4 bases, and 14 bases had no gene match. Germline V gives CDR1 SEHNR, CDR2 FQNEAQ (reference sequence). CDR3 region: CASSSSLRTGSVEQYF. The CDR3 region has the DNA TGTGCCAGCAGCTCCTCATTGCGGACAGGGAGTGTCGAGCAGTACTTC.

V is TRBV11-2 and J is TRBJ2-5; D unresolved. The CDR3 length is 12 residues. V was pared by 4 bases and J by 5 bases, with 8 bases between. Germline V gene data show CDR1 as SGHAT and CDR2 as FQNNGV. DNA for the CDR3: TGTGCCAGCAGCTCCGCGGCGGAGACCCAGTACTTC. The encoded protein is CASSSAAETQYF.

V usage is TRBV7-6 and J usage is TRBJ2-2; 7 bases fit TRBD2. From germline, CDR1 is SGHVS and CDR2 FNYEAQ. The V gene end was trimmed by 7 bases and the J gene end by 5 bases; junction bases not matched to a gene: 7. The CDR3 extends over 14 amino acids. The CDR3 sequence is CASKRGIETGELFF. CDR3 in DNA: TGTGCCAGCAAGCGGGGAATCGAGACCGGGGAGCTGTTTTTT.

CDR3 loop: CSAGQGNEKLFF. DNA for the CDR3: TGCAGCGCCGGACAGGGGAATGAAAAACTGTTTTTT. V is TRBV29-1 and J is TRBJ1-4; 9 positions match TRBD1. Per the germline V gene, CDR1 is SQVTM and CDR2 is ANQGSEA. V gave up 7 bases and J gave up 5 bases; unmatched junction bases: 2. The CDR3 is made up of 12 amino acids.